This T cell receptor (beta chain) appears in the sequencing data of a study of monozygotic twins with inflammatory bowel disease. Notes on the study in general: Discrimination among different T cell subtypes was not achievable. The inverse Simpson measure of TCRbeta diversity was lower in IBD patients than in healthy co-twins. Fewer clonotypes were shared with others by IBD patients than by healthy twins, especially with disease activity.

The CDR3 extends over 15 amino acids. Germline CDR1 MNHEY, CDR2 SVGAGI. With eight separate reactions per sample, the authors made cDNA. TCRdb reprocessed the 5' RACE reads, with one entry per CDR3 protein and no DNA. The listing records some 440,000 distinct CDR3 sequences. On this clonotype itself: The antigen remains undetermined.

The origin of this receptor is a human donor with ulcerative colitis or Crohn's disease, or a healthy co-twin of an affected twin (not recorded which). This chain joins TRBV6-5 and TRBJ2-1; lacking DNA, the TRBD2 call made by TCRdb goes unchecked. The sequencing input was blood. CDR3 sequence: CASSHLAGDPNEQFF.